The 28 T cell receptor beta chains below come from one sample, sequenced in a study of T cell repertoires in cytomegalovirus infection. TCRdb itself ran the reads through MiXCR, one entry per CDR3 protein. In the table there are some 320,000 distinct CDR3 sequences, 9.5% of which are singletons. The sample comprised PBMCs. These TCRs come from a human donor in good health (CMV status not recorded). Some clones in this sample may be carry-over from other donors' samples.

This clonotype was recorded at least ten times. The chain couples TRBV5-5 to TRBJ2-5; no clear D. Germline V CDR1 and CDR2: SGHKS, YYEKEE (reference sequence). The CDR3 covers 15 residues. V was trimmed by 1 base and J by 2 bases, leaving 12 bases between them. CDR3 nucleotide sequence: TGTGCCAGCAGCTTGTCCTGGACGGGTCAAGAGACCCAGTACTTC. Its protein is CASSLSWTGQETQYF. Full variable domain (missing parts from reference TRBV5-5 and TRBJ2-5): DAGVTQSPTHLIKTRGQQVTLRCSPISGHKSVSWYQQVLGQGPQFIFQYYEKEERGRGNFPDRFSARQFPNYSSELNVNALLLGDSALYLCASSLSWTGQETQYFGPGTRLLVL.

The genes are TRBV19 and TRBJ2-3, with TRBD1 matching over 9 bases. Germline V gene data show CDR1 as LNHDA and CDR2 as SQIVND (reference sequence). The CDR3 is 15 amino acids. The J segment lost 4 bases and the V segment lost 5 bases, leaving 7 bases of the junction unmatched. The CDR3 DNA sequence: TGTGCCAGTAGTTTAAGGACAGGGGCCGCAGATACGCAGTATTTT. Its translation: CASSLRTGAADTQYF.

This clonotype has only a few counts. This CDR3 reads CASSYSTLLPDGYTF. The CDR3 DNA reads as TGTGCCAGCAGTTACTCGACACTCCTCCCTGATGGCTACACCTTC. V gene TRBV6-6 combines with J gene TRBJ1-2; D gene unclear. Looked up from germline, CDR1 is MNHNY and CDR2 is SVGAGI (reference sequence). V was trimmed by 0 bases and J by 6 bases, leaving 14 bases between them. The CDR3 length is 15 residues.

CDR3 in DNA: TGTGCCAGCAGCTACCGGGACAGGGCAGATACGCAGTATTTT. This sequence encodes CASSYRDRADTQYF. The chain employs TRBV7-6 and TRBJ2-3; TRBD1 agrees at 9 bases. From germline, CDR1 is SGHVS and CDR2 FNYEAQ. This CDR3 region has 14 residues. V lost 4 bases to trimming and J lost 4 bases; unmatched junction nucleotides: 3.

This clonotype was recorded many times. Here the CDR3 DNA reads TGTGCCAGCAGGGGCGGGCCCCAAGAGACCCAGTACTTC. Its protein is CASRGGPQETQYF. The chain carries TRBV7-2 and TRBJ2-5; TRBD2 might be the D (5 bases). Germline lookup yields CDR1 SGHTA and CDR2 FQGNSA. The V and J ends lost 6 bases and 1 base respectively, with 9 bases between them. The CDR3 has 13 residues.

This CDR3 is CASSPGRPNTEAFF. As DNA, the CDR3 is TGTGCCAGCTCACCCGGGAGGCCGAACACTGAAGCTTTCTTT. The chain recombines TRBV18 with TRBJ1-1; D ambiguous. The V gene lost 3 bases and the J gene lost 1 base, with 9 bases spanning the gap. Looked up from germline, CDR1 is KGHSH and CDR2 is LQKENI. This CDR3 contains 14 residues.

This clonotype appeared many times. The J gene is TRBJ2-5, the V gene TRBV6-2 or TRBV6-3, with TRBD1 identical over 9 bases. The CDR3 has 16 residues. The junction had 9 bases not matched to a gene; V was cut back by 4 bases and J by 3 bases. Germline-derived CDR1 and CDR2 are MNHEY and SVGEGT. The DNA for the CDR3 is TGTGCCAGCAGTTCCGTCGGGACAGGGAAAAAAGAGACCCAGTACTTC. Protein: CASSSVGTGKKETQYF.

The V gene is TRBV14, the J gene TRBJ2-3; D is perhaps TRBD2 (5 bases). Germline values: CDR1 SGHDN, CDR2 FVKESK. This CDR3 is built from 17 residues. V lost 1 base, J lost 0 bases, and 14 bases lay in between. The CDR3 spells CASSQGLSGSSTDTQYF. CDR3 DNA: TGTGCCAGCAGCCAAGGATTAAGCGGTTCTAGCACAGATACGCAGTATTTT.

A few counts support this clonotype. The chain joins TRBV19 to TRBJ2-6; D is undetermined. Trimming removed 6 bases at V and 0 bases at J, with 12 bases between. The CDR3 extends over 16 amino acids. Germline V gene data show CDR1 as LNHDA and CDR2 as SQIVND (reference sequence). Here the CDR3 reads CASSVNLLSGANVLTF. CDR3 in DNA: TGTGCCAGTAGCGTGAACCTTCTCTCTGGGGCCAACGTCCTGACTTTC.

This clonotype has a handful of counts. One end of the junction fails to match germline, which may point to a read error. The J gene is TRBJ2-3, the V gene TRBV14; D gene ambiguous. Germline V gives CDR1 SGHDN, CDR2 FVKESK. CDR3 length: 13 amino acids. CDR3 sequence: CASRQEFGDTQYF. For the CDR3, the DNA is TGTGCCAGCAGACAAGAGTTCGGGGATACGCAGTATTTT.

This clonotype was seen a few times. The chain employs TRBV9 and TRBJ2-1, with D perhaps matching TRBD1 (5 bases). Per germline, CDR1 SGDLS and CDR2 YYNGEE. The V gene lost 2 bases and the J gene lost 0 bases, with 9 bases spanning the gap. This CDR3 has 15 amino acids. The CDR3 bases are TGTGCCAGCAGCGTCTCAGGGTACTCCTACAATGAGCAGTTCTTC. It is translated as CASSVSGYSYNEQFF. The full variable domain, with the rest looked up from reference TRBV9 and TRBJ2-1, is DSGVTQTPKHLITATGQRVTLRCSPRSGDLSVYWYQQSLDQGLQFLIQYYNGEERAKGNILERFSAQQFPDLHSELNLSSLELGDSALYFCASSVSGYSYNEQFFGPGTRLTVL.

This clonotype has a count of ten or more. This chain uses TRBV7-9 with TRBJ1-4; D is undetermined. CDR1 is SEHNR, CDR2 FQNEAQ, per germline (reference sequence). The CDR3 extends over 12 amino acids. V was trimmed by 5 bases and J by 7 bases, leaving 8 bases between them. The CDR3: CASSPSGEKLFF. The CDR3 DNA sequence: TGTGCCAGCAGCCCCTCCGGTGAAAAACTGTTTTTT.

This clonotype appeared many times. The V gene is TRBV7-2, the J gene TRBJ2-3; no definite D call. Germline V gene lookup returns CDR1 SGHTA and CDR2 FQGNSA. With 4 bases removed from V and 3 bases from J, the gap between germline ends came to 8 bases. The CDR3 sequence is 13 residues long. CDR3 region: CASSSWRTDTQYF. CDR3 DNA: TGTGCCAGCAGCTCATGGCGGACAGATACGCAGTATTTT. The variable domain in full, with the rest retrieved from reference TRBV7-2 and TRBJ2-3, is GAGVSQSPSNKVTEKGKDVELRCDPISGHTALYWYRQSLGQGLEFLIYFQGNSAPDKSGLPSDRFSAERTGGSVSTLTIQRTQQEDSAVYLCASSSWRTDTQYFGPGTRLTVL.

This clonotype was counted a few times. The chain uses TRBV7-6 and TRBJ2-5; 9 positions match TRBD1. Germline trimming cut 5 bases from V and 4 bases from J; bases unmatched to any gene: 5. In germline, CDR1 is SGHVS, CDR2 FNYEAQ. The CDR3 is 14 amino acids. The CDR3 is CASSRGQGGETQYF. The DNA of the CDR3 is TGTGCCAGCAGCCGGGGACAGGGAGGAGAGACCCAGTACTTC. Full variable domain (missing parts from reference TRBV7-6 and TRBJ2-5): GAGVSQSPRYKVTKRGQDVALRCDPISGHVSLYWYRQALGQGPEFLTYFNYEAQQDKSGLPNDRFSAERPEGSISTLTIQRTEQRDSAMYRCASSRGQGGETQYFGPGTRLLVL.

In its sample, this clonotype was seen a few times. The chain recombines TRBV20-1 with TRBJ2-3, with 7 bases identical to TRBD2. Per germline, CDR1 DFQATT and CDR2 SNEGSKA (reference sequence). V lost 7 bases to trimming and J lost 1 base; unmatched junction nucleotides: 14. The CDR3 totals 16 residues. CDR3 region: CSVPGRSSGRTDTQYF. The CDR3 nucleotides read TGCAGTGTCCCCGGAAGGTCTAGCGGTCGCACAGATACGCAGTATTTT.

This clonotype occurred a few times. In nucleotides, the CDR3 is TGTGCCAGCAGTTTATCTCGGCAGCCCCAGCATTTT. Encoded protein: CASSLSRQPQHF. The rearrangement links TRBV27 to TRBJ1-5; no definite D call. The V end was cut by 0 bases, the J end by 7 bases, with 4 bases between. This CDR3 has 12 residues. Germline V gene data show CDR1 as MNHEY and CDR2 as SMNVEV (reference sequence).

The rearrangement links TRBV10-3 to TRBJ2-1; 7 positions agree with TRBD2. The J segment lost 8 bases and the V segment lost 3 bases, leaving 7 bases of the junction unmatched. The germline gives CDR1 ENHRY, CDR2 SYGVKD. The CDR3 is 14 residues long. CDR3 sequence (DNA): TGTGCCATCAGTGATAGCGGGCCTGGGGATGAGCAGTTCTTC. The encoded protein is CAISDSGPGDEQFF.

The V and J genes are TRBV7-2 and TRBJ2-7; 15 bases agree with TRBD2. After removal of 4 bases from V and 5 bases from J, the junction contained 15 bases not matched to a gene. Germline CDR1 reads SGHTA; CDR2 reads FQGNSA. The length of the CDR3 is 19 residues. CDR3 DNA: TGTGCCAGCAGCTCGCGTCCGCCGGGACTAGCGGGGGGTAGGAACGAGCAGTACTTC. Translating it yields CASSSRPPGLAGGRNEQYF. The variable domain in full, with the rest retrieved from reference TRBV7-2 and TRBJ2-7, is GAGVSQSPSNKVTEKGKDVELRCDPISGHTALYWYRQSLGQGLEFLIYFQGNSAPDKSGLPSDRFSAERTGGSVSTLTIQRTQQEDSAVYLCASSSRPPGLAGGRNEQYFGPGTRLTVT.

At least ten counts were recorded for this clonotype. The chain links TRBV7-2 to TRBJ2-3; D gene uncertain. Deletions cut 2 bases from V and 4 bases from J, with 4 bases between. The CDR3 is 12 amino acids. The germline V gene encodes CDR1 SGHTA and CDR2 FQGNSA. The CDR3 here is CASSLIPDTQYF. The CDR3 DNA sequence: TGTGCCAGCAGCTTAATACCAGATACGCAGTATTTT.

The sample holds a few counts of this clonotype. This chain links TRBV5-1 with TRBJ2-3; possibly TRBD2 for D (6 bases). Trimming pared 0 bases from V and 3 bases from J, leaving 20 bases between. The CDR3 totals 18 residues. The germline CDR1 and CDR2 sequences are SGHRS and YFSETQ. DNA of the CDR3: TGCGCCAGCAGCTTGGCCGGCAAGGGGATAGCGGTAACAGATACGCAGTATTTT. Protein: CASSLAGKGIAVTDTQYF. Variable domain in full (rest from reference TRBV5-1 and TRBJ2-3): KAGVTQTPRYLIKTRGQQVTLSCSPISGHRSVSWYQQTPGQGLQFLFEYFSETQRNKGNFPGRFSGRQFSNSRSEMNVSTLELGDSALYLCASSLAGKGIAVTDTQYFGPGTRLTVL.

The chain employs TRBV2 and TRBJ2-2, with D perhaps assigned TRBD1 or TRBD2 (6 bases each). V gave up 6 bases and J gave up 6 bases, with 14 bases separating them. The CDR3 sequence is 14 residues long. The germline CDR1 and CDR2 sequences are SNHLY and FYNNEI. The CDR3 protein is CASSSLGGPGELFF. The CDR3 bases are TGTGCCAGCAGCTCCCTGGGGGGCCCCGGGGAGCTGTTTTTT.

At least ten counts were recorded for this clonotype. The chain employs TRBV7-2 and TRBJ1-1; the D is unclear. CDR1 SGHTA and CDR2 FQGNSA come from the germline V gene. The V and J ends lost 1 base and 8 bases respectively, with 11 bases between them. The CDR3 has 13 amino acids. The DNA of the CDR3 is TGTGCCAGCAGCTTAGTAAAAGAAAGGGAAGCTTTCTTT. The encoded protein is CASSLVKEREAFF.

The chain couples TRBV7-2 to TRBJ1-1; D remains ambiguous. Trimming took 5 bases from V and 1 from J, leaving 5 bases between them. The CDR3 is made up of 12 amino acids. In germline, CDR1 is SGHTA, CDR2 FQGNSA. CDR3 loop: CASSVTNTEAFF. The CDR3 DNA sequence: TGTGCCAGCAGCGTGACGAACACTGAAGCTTTCTTT.

This clonotype was seen ten or more times. V usage is TRBV6-5 and J usage is TRBJ1-2; TRBD1 matches at 7 bases. Germline-derived CDR1 and CDR2 are MNHEY and SVGAGI. After removal of 6 bases from V and 3 bases from J, the junction contained 7 bases not matched to a gene. This CDR3 spans 14 amino acids. DNA of the CDR3: TGTGCCAGCAGCCCCCAGGGACAGTACTATGGCTACACCTTC. Its protein product is CASSPQGQYYGYTF.

This clonotype was picked up many times. The chain has TRBV7-3 and TRBJ2-7; 8 nucleotides line up with TRBD2. CDR1 is SGHTA and CDR2 is FQGTGA in the germline V gene. The J segment lost 5 bases and the V segment lost 5 bases, leaving 17 bases of the junction unmatched. The CDR3 consists of 17 residues. The CDR3 is CASSPPTNAGGMNEQYF. CDR3 DNA: TGTGCCAGCAGCCCGCCGACAAATGCGGGAGGTATGAACGAGCAGTACTTC.

This clonotype was seen repeatedly, ten times or more. The CDR3 spells CASSQFFGTSGRITEQYF. In nucleotides, the CDR3 is TGTGCCAGCAGCCAATTTTTCGGGACTAGCGGGAGAATTACCGAGCAGTACTTC. The rearrangement joins TRBV4-2 to TRBJ2-7; TRBD2 agrees at 14 bases. This CDR3 is 18 amino acids long. Trimming removed 2 bases from V and 6 bases from J; junction bases left unmatched: 12. Germline CDR1 LGHNA, CDR2 YNFKEQ.

The chain recombines TRBV20-1 with TRBJ1-4, with D maybe TRBD1 (6 bases). Trimming cost V 5 bases and J 1 base, with 17 bases left between them. Looked up from germline, CDR1 is DFQATT and CDR2 is SNEGSKA (reference sequence). The CDR3 loop spans 16 amino acids. This CDR3 reads CSAPRGAGRTNEKLFF. In DNA form, the CDR3 reads TGCAGTGCTCCCCGGGGGGCAGGGAGAACTAATGAAAAACTGTTTTTT.

This clonotype was counted at least ten times. The chain couples TRBV28 to TRBJ1-6; D gene unclear. The CDR3 has 14 amino acids. CDR1 is MDHEN and CDR2 is SYDVKM in the germline V gene. Trimming took off 4 bases at V and 5 bases at J, with 9 bases between the two ends. CDR3 sequence (DNA): TGTGCCAGCAGTTCTCGCTTTGATAATTCACCCCTCCACTTT. It translates to CASSSRFDNSPLHF.